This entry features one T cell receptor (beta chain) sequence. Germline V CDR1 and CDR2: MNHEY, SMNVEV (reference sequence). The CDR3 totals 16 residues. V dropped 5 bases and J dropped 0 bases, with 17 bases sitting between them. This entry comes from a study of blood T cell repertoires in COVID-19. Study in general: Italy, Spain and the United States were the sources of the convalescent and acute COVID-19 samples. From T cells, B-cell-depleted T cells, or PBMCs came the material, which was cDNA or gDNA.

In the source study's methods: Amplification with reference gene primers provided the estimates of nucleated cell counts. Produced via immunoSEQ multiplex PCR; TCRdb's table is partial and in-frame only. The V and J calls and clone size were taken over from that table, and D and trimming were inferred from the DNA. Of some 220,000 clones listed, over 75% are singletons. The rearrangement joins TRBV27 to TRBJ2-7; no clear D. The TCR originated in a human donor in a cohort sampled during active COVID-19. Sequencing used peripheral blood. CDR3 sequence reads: CASSPTVQIHSYEQYF. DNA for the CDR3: TGTGCCAGCAGTCCCACCGTCCAGATCCACTCCTACGAGCAGTACTTC.